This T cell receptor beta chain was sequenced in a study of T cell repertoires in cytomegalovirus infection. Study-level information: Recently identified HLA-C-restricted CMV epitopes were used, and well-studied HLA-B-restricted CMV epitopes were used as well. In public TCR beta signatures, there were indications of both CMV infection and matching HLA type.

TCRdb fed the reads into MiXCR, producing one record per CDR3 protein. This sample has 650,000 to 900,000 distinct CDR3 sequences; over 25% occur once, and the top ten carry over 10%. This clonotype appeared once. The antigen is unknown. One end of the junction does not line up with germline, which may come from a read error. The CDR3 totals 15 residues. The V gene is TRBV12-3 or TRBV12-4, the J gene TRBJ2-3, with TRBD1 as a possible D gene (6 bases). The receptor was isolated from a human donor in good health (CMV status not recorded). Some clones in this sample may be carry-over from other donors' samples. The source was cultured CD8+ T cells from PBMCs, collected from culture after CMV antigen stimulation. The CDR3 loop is CASNLPGHPADTQYF. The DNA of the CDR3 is TGTGCCAGCAATTTACCGGGACATCCCGCAGATACGCAGTATTTT.